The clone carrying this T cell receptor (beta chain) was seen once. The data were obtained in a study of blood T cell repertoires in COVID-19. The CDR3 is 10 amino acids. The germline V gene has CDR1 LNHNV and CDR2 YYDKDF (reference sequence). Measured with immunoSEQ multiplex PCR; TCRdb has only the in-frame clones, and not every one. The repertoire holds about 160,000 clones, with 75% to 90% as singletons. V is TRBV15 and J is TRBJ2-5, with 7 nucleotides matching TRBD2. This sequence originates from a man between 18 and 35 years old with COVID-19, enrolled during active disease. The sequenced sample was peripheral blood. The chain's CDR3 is CGAGEETQYF. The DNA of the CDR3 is TGTGGCGCGGGGGAAGAGACCCAGTACTTC.